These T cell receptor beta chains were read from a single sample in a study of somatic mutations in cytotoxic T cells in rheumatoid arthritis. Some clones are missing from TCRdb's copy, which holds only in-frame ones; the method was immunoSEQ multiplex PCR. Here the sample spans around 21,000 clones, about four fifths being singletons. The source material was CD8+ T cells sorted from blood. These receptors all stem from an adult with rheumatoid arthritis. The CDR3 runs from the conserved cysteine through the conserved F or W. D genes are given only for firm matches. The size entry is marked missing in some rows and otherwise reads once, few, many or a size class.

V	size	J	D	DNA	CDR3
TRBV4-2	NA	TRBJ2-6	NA	TGTGCCAGCAGCCAAGAAGAGGGGTCCCACTCTGGGGCCAACGTCCTGACTTTC	CASSQEEGSHSGANVLTF
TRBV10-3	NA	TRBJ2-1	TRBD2	TGTGCCATCAGTGAGGGGGAAGGACTAGCGGGAGAAATAGATGAGCAGTTCTTC	CAISEGEGLAGEIDEQFF
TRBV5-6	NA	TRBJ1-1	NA	TGTGCCAGCAGCTTCTCTCGCTCTGAAGCTTTCTTT	CASSFSRSEAFF
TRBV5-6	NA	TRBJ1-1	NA	TGTGCCAGCAGTTATGACCGGGACCGATACTTTGAAGCTTTCTTT	CASSYDRDRYFEAFF
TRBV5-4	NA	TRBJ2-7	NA	TGTGCCAGCAGCTGGGACGCCACCTACGAGCAGTACTTC	CASSWDATYEQYF
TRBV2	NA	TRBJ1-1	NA	TGTGCCAGCACCGAGGGGCAGGGTCCTTCGAACACTGAAGCTTTCTTT	CASTEGQGPSNTEAFF
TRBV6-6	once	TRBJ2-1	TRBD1	TGTGCCAGCAGGGATACAGGGGGCAGAAGCGATGAGCAGTTCTTC	CASRDTGGRSDEQFF
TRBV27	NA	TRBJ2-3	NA	TGTGCCAGCGGGTTGTATGGCTTCGGGGGAACAGATACGCAGTATTTT	CASGLYGFGGTDTQYF
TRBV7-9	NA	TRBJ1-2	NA	TGTGCCAGCAGCTTAGCCCTGACAGTAAACTATGGCTACACCTTC	CASSLALTVNYGYTF
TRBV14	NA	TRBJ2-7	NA	TGTGCCAGCAGCCTTTGGGCCTACGAGCAGTACTTC	CASSLWAYEQYF